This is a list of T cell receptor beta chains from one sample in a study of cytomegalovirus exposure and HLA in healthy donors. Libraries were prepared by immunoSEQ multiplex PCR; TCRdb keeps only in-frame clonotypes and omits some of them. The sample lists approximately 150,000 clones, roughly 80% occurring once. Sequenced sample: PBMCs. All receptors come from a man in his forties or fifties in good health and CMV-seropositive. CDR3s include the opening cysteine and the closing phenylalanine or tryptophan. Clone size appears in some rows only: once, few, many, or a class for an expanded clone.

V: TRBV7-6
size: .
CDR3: CASSTVGLAHEQFF

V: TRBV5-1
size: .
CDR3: CASSLSLATNEKLFF

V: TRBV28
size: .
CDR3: CASSRLGQSYSPLHF

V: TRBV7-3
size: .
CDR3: CASSLGQGDYGYTF

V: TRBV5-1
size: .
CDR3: CASSLGQPYGYTF

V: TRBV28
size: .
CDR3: CASHQGGLEVETQYF

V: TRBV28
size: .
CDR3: CASRKAQGEIMNTEAFF

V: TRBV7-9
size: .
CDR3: CASSFPPRDTEAFF

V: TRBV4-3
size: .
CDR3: CASSQGLTLRNTEAFF

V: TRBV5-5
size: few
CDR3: CASSFGRDRTVGYTF

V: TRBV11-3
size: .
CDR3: CASSLGTDGGNTIYF

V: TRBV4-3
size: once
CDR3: CASSQGSGRLNEQYF

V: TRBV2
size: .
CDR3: CASSPGTGSTEAFF

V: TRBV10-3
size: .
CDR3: CAISDFDGASTDTQYF

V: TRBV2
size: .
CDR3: CASSLGLAGRETQYF

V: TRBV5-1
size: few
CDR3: CASSFRTGTEAFF

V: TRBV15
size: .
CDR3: CATGDPLETQYF

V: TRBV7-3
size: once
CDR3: CASRSSGGLEETQYF

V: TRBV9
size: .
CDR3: CASSVDSVRRSTDTQYF

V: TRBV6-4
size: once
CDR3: CASSRDRGRTGELFF

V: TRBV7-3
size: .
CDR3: CASSFTSGGGEQFF

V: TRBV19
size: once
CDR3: CASKNPDTSAKNIQYF

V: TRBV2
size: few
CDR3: CASSEESGGQPQHF

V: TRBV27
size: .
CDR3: CASSPTLDRDSNQPQHF

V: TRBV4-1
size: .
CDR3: CASSQDTFKEKLFF

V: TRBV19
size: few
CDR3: CASRDSKETQYF

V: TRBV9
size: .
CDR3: CASSPRGQVWTDTQYF

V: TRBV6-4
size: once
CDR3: CASSEETGNTEAFF

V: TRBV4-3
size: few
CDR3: CASSQKLAGETLEVGIQYF

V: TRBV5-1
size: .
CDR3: CASSLVGDVNYGYTF

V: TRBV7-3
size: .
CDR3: CASSQGGGGFSYNEQFF

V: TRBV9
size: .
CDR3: CASSLTTGALGDTEAFF

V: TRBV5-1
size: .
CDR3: CASSSTREIESEQYF

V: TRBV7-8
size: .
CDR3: CASSLVSGRVETQYF

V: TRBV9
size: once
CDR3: CASSVGGGGETQYF

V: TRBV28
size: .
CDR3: CASSLVSTEAFF

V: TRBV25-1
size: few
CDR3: CASSPDSPPGRLYEQYF

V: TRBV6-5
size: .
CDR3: CASSYREAYEQYF

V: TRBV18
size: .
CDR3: CASSPGQVTGNTIYF

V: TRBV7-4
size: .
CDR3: CASSLVQGADGNTIYF

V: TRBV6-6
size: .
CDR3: CASSTLGGADSYEQYF

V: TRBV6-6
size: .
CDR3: CASTPTGGQETQYF

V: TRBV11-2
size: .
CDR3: CASSPTPDSFIPQYF

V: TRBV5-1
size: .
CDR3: CASSGQTGVNTEAFF